This T cell receptor beta chain was captured by sequencing in a study of patients and donors after allogeneic stem cell transplantation. One entry per CDR3 protein, called by TCRdb with MiXCR from the RT-PCR reads. The sample contains fewer than 180,000 distinct CDR3 sequences, roughly 35% of which appear only once. CDR3 size: 14 residues. V lost 1 base and J 2 bases, leaving 8 bases between the germline ends. Germline CDR1 is SGHDN and CDR2 is FVKESK. The chain employs TRBV14 and TRBJ1-1; D is unresolved. This clonotype originated in a human donor who was either an allogeneic HSCT recipient or a stem cell or donor lymphocyte infusion donor (not recorded which). It is not recorded whose cells these are; they may come from a transplant donor. Material for sequencing was blood, either unsorted or a sorted T cell fraction (not recorded which). The CDR3 DNA sequence: TGTGCCAGCAGCCAAGGCAGGTTCAACACTGAAGCTTTCTTT. Its protein product is CASSQGRFNTEAFF.